Included here is one TCR beta chain sequence, with context. Its target is not known. The PCR contained 60 Vbeta and 13 Jbeta primers. Produced via immunoSEQ multiplex PCR; TCRdb's table is partial and in-frame only. The table has some 87,000 clones, around 79% seen once; the top ten hold under 7%. The data are from a study of cytomegalovirus exposure and HLA in healthy donors. Study-wide results and caveats: It was in a later analysis that TCR association rates were seen to vary by HLA locus, highest for DRB1 and lowest for HLA-C. A classifier reportedly called cytomegalovirus status with high sensitivity and specificity.

The source material was PBMCs. This sequence originates from a man in his late teens or twenties in good health and CMV-seropositive.

The CDR3 loop reads CASSQEGRGSPLVRRKGYTF. The CDR3 DNA reads TGCGCCAGCAGCCAAGAAGGGAGAGGCTCACCTCTGGTAAGGAGGAAAGGCTACACCTTC. The chain couples TRBV4-1 to TRBJ1-2; the D is unclear. CDR1 and CDR2 from the germline V gene are MGHRA and YSYEKL. V was cut by 0 bases and J by 8 bases, with 31 bases left in between. This CDR3 is built from 20 residues.